The 32 T cell receptor beta chains listed next were all sequenced from one sample in a study of glioma-infiltrating T cells. Amplification of TCR alpha and beta CDR3 regions from RNA used iRepertoire nested multiplex PCR. In TCRdb, the multiplex PCR reads were re-called with MiXCR into one record per CDR3 protein. There are fewer than 200,000 distinct CDR3 sequences in the sample; 30% to 40% occur only once, and 20% lies in the top ten. The specimen was glioma tissue, nonneoplastic brain tissue, or PBMCs (not recorded which). The receptor set was obtained from a human donor with low-grade glioma or glioblastoma, undergoing nonglioma brain surgery, or in good health (not recorded which).

The sample holds many counts of this clonotype. The chain couples TRBV28 to TRBJ2-5; 8 nucleotides align to TRBD2. CDR1 MDHEN and CDR2 SYDVKM come from the germline V gene. The CDR3 contains 15 residues. V dropped 3 bases and J dropped 2; count of bases not matched to a gene: 5. Here the CDR3 DNA reads TGTGCCAGCAGTTTTAGCGGGATGATTCAAGAGACCCAGTACTTC. Translating gives CASSFSGMIQETQYF.

This clonotype was seen many times. This chain uses TRBV10-3 with TRBJ1-5; the D is unclear. Germline CDR1 is ENHRY and CDR2 is SYGVKD. Trimming shortened V by 0 bases and J by 5 bases, and 8 bases separated the two germline ends. The CDR3 is 14 amino acids. The CDR3 is CAISESPRHQPQHF. CDR3 DNA sequence: TGTGCCATCAGTGAGTCCCCCCGCCATCAGCCCCAGCATTTT.

This chain joins TRBV6-2 or TRBV6-3 and TRBJ2-7; possible D gene TRBD2, 6 bases. CDR3 length: 16 residues. V gave up 7 bases and J gave up 6 bases, with 25 bases separating them. Germline CDR1 and CDR2: MNHEY and SVGEGT. The CDR3 is CASKRGRYGSTGEQYF. The CDR3 region has the DNA TGTGCCAGCAAGAGGGGAAGATACGGGAGCACGGGCGAGCAGTACTTC.

This clonotype was detected once. This may be a read error: a much more frequent sequence differs by one nucleotide. The chain has TRBV18 and TRBJ2-1, with D possibly matching TRBD2 (6 bases). The CDR3 runs to 16 residues. The V gene's germline CDR1 is KGHSH and CDR2 LQKENI. The CDR3 protein is CASSPRDGRGHNERFF. The CDR3 DNA reads as TGTGCCAGCTCACCCAGGGACGGGAGAGGCCACAATGAGCGGTTCTTC. Full variable domain (remainder filled in from reference TRBV18 and TRBJ2-1): NAGVMQNPRHLVRRRGQEARLRCSPMKGHSHVYWYRQLPEEGLKFMVYLQKENIIDESGMPKERFSAEFPKEGPSILRIQQVVRGDSAAYFCASSPRDGRGHNERFFGPGTRLTVL.

The chain is built from TRBV19 and TRBJ2-3; D remains ambiguous. Trimming removed 2 bases at V and 2 bases at J, with 11 bases between. The CDR3 is 15 amino acids. CDR1 is LNHDA, CDR2 SQIVND, per germline (reference sequence). CDR3 sequence reads: CASSILPRPTDTQYF. The CDR3 bases are TGTGCCAGTAGTATACTGCCCAGGCCCACAGATACGCAGTATTTT.

This clonotype was counted ten times or more. CDR3 sequence (DNA): TGTGCCAGCAGCACCGGGCCACTCTATGGCTACACCTTC. Its protein product is CASSTGPLYGYTF. The chain links TRBV6-1 to TRBJ1-2; D unclear. Germline V gene sequence: CDR1 MNHNS, CDR2 SASEGT. This CDR3 has 13 amino acids. The germline V and J ends were trimmed by 6 bases and 4 bases, with 12 bases remaining between them.

This clonotype was recorded a few times. V gene TRBV4-1 combines with J gene TRBJ2-1; 13 positions agree with TRBD2. The CDR3 has 18 residues. Germline V gene sequence: CDR1 MGHRA, CDR2 YSYEKL. V shed 3 bases and J 8 bases; nucleotides not matched to a gene: 13. This CDR3 reads CASSHRTSGSRFLDEQFF. The CDR3 DNA reads TGCGCCAGCAGCCATCGGACTAGCGGGAGTAGGTTCTTGGATGAGCAGTTCTTC.

This clonotype appeared a few times. The CDR3 is CSGVKGGAGEQFF. DNA of the CDR3: TGCAGCGGTGTAAAGGGAGGGGCAGGTGAGCAGTTCTTC. The chain links TRBV29-1 to TRBJ2-1, with 7 positions matching TRBD2. The trim removed 7 bases at V and 9 bases at J, leaving 12 bases unmatched. This CDR3 spans 13 amino acids. Germline V gene data show CDR1 as SQVTM and CDR2 as ANQGSEA.

Ten or more counts support this clonotype. The chain has TRBV6-2 or TRBV6-3 and TRBJ2-3; 10 bases are shared with TRBD1. CDR3 size: 15 residues. Germline V gene lookup returns CDR1 MNHEY and CDR2 SVGEGT. V lost 4 bases to trimming and J lost 9 bases; unmatched junction nucleotides: 10. CDR3 amino acids: CASSFLGQGRRTQYF. The CDR3 DNA is TGTGCCAGCAGTTTTCTGGGACAGGGGAGGCGGACGCAGTATTTT.

This clonotype was counted once. This sequence may be a read error, since a much larger clone differs from it by one base. This chain links TRBV5-1 with TRBJ1-1; D is uncertain. V gave up 5 bases and J gave up 5 bases, with 16 bases separating them. The CDR3 loop spans 14 amino acids. Germline lookup yields CDR1 SGHRS and CDR2 YFSETQ. The CDR3 here is CASRYTGITTEAFF. The CDR3 DNA follows: TGCGCCAGCAGGTACACCGGGATAACTACTGAAGCTTTCTTT.

This clonotype was counted between two and nine times. The CDR3 loop reads CASSQGLTTDTQYF. CDR3 coding DNA: TGCGCCAGCAGCCAGGGACTAACCACAGATACGCAGTATTTT. V and J are TRBV4-1 and TRBJ2-3; TRBD2 matches at 7 bases. V gave up 3 bases and J gave up 2 bases; unmatched junction bases: 2. Germline V gene sequence: CDR1 MGHRA, CDR2 YSYEKL. This CDR3 has 14 residues.

A word on this clonotype: It may be a read error: a sequence one base away is much more abundant. The V and J genes are TRBV10-3 and TRBJ1-1; D gene unclear. This CDR3 spans 12 amino acids. The germline V gene encodes CDR1 ENHRY and CDR2 SYGVKD. CDR3 DNA: TGTGCCAGCAGTCGGGAGAACACTGAAGCTTTCTTT. Protein: CASSRENTEAFF.

This clonotype has ten or more counts. This chain uses TRBV11-2 with TRBJ1-2, with D unresolved. CDR1 is SGHAT and CDR2 is FQNNGV in the germline V gene. V gave up 0 bases and J gave up 8 bases, with 10 bases separating them. CDR3 length: 13 amino acids. The CDR3 reads CASSLDEDGGYTF. DNA for the CDR3: TGTGCCAGCAGCTTAGATGAAGATGGAGGCTACACCTTC.

This clonotype was counted at least ten times. The chain recombines TRBV15 with TRBJ2-7, with 12 positions matching TRBD2. Trimming at V came to 6 bases and at J to 4 bases, leaving 4 bases not matched to a gene. Germline CDR1 LNHNV, CDR2 YYDKDF (reference sequence). The CDR3 covers 14 residues. The CDR3: CATRPTSGRYEQYF. In DNA form, the CDR3 reads TGTGCCACCAGGCCCACTAGCGGGAGGTACGAGCAGTACTTC.

This clonotype was found many times. The CDR3 nucleotides are TGCGCCAGCAGCTCGGGCGGGACGAACTATGGCTACACCTTC. Encoded protein: CASSSGGTNYGYTF. The chain combines TRBV5-1 with TRBJ1-2; tentative D call: TRBD1 (5 bases). Germline V CDR1 and CDR2: SGHRS, YFSETQ. The V gene lost 3 bases and the J gene lost 2 bases, with 11 bases spanning the gap. The CDR3 spans 14 residues.

This clonotype was observed a few times. The germline gene is not matched at one end of the junction; a read error may be the cause. This chain links TRBV7-6 with TRBJ2-2, with 10 positions matching TRBD1. This CDR3 is 15 amino acids long. Germline CDR1 reads SGHVS; CDR2 reads FNYEAQ. This chain's CDR3 is CASSLGQGGTGELFF. The CDR3 DNA reads as TGTGCCAGCAGTTTAGGACAGGGGGGCACCGGGGAGCTGTTTTTT.

This clonotype was observed at least ten times. The rearrangement uses TRBV28 and TRBJ2-1; 8 bases are shared with TRBD2. The ends lost 8 bases at V and 4 bases at J; junction bases unmatched: 7. The germline CDR1 and CDR2 sequences are MDHEN and SYDVKM. This CDR3 spans 14 amino acids. The CDR3 spells CASASGGAYNEQFF. As DNA, the CDR3 is TGTGCCAGCGCTTCGGGGGGGGCATACAATGAGCAGTTCTTC.

This chain connects TRBV19 to TRBJ1-4; tentative D call: TRBD1 (5 bases). This CDR3 comprises 14 residues. Germline V gives CDR1 LNHDA, CDR2 SQIVND (reference sequence). V lost 6 bases and J 7 bases, leaving 15 bases between the germline ends. The CDR3 DNA follows: TGTGCCAGTAGGTCTGGGGACTTCAGTGAAAAACTGTTTTTT. It is translated as CASRSGDFSEKLFF.

This clonotype was picked up one time. A single base separates this from a much larger clone, so it may be a read error. As the CDR3 is not closed by the conserved phenylalanine or tryptophan, this likely results from a read error. This chain joins TRBV7-2 and TRBJ2-3; 13 bases line up with TRBD2. J gave up 4 bases and V 8 bases, and 15 bases lay outside the gene matches. CDR1 is SGHTA and CDR2 is FQGNSA in the germline V gene. This CDR3 has 18 amino acids. CDR3 nucleotides: TGTGCCAGCGGTCGGCCTACTAGCGGGAGGGCCGTGTCAGATACGCAGTATCTT. Protein: CASGRPTSGRAVSDTQYL.

The rearrangement links TRBV4-3 to TRBJ2-7, with 12 bases lining up with TRBD2. CDR1 and CDR2 from the germline V gene are LGHNA and YSLEER. The length of the CDR3 is 15 residues. With 5 bases clipped from V and 2 bases from J, the junction kept 4 bases outside the gene matches. CDR3 protein: CASSDRTSGTYEQYF. The CDR3 coding sequence is TGCGCCAGCAGCGACAGGACTAGCGGGACCTACGAGCAGTACTTC.

The table lists this clonotype with many counts. The chain uses TRBV28 and TRBJ2-1; 7 bases line up with TRBD2. The CDR3 is 13 amino acids. V was pared by 6 bases and J by 8 bases, with 7 bases of the junction left unmatched. Germline CDR1 reads MDHEN; CDR2 reads SYDVKM. The CDR3 here is CASSPRLADEQFF. In DNA form, the CDR3 reads TGTGCCAGCAGCCCTCGACTAGCCGATGAGCAGTTCTTC.

This clonotype was recorded many times. The CDR3 DNA follows: TGTGCCAGCAGGCCCCTAGCGGAGTTAACTGAAGCTTTCTTT. It is translated as CASRPLAELTEAFF. This chain uses TRBV27 with TRBJ1-1; unclear D gene. The ends were cut back, 6 bases at V and 5 bases at J, with 16 bases in the middle. The CDR3 is made up of 14 amino acids. The germline V gene encodes CDR1 MNHEY and CDR2 SMNVEV (reference sequence).

With regard to this clonotype: A clone one base away is much larger, so this may be a read error. The chain has TRBV12-3 or TRBV12-4 and TRBJ2-5; 7 positions match TRBD2. The CDR3 runs 13 residues. Germline trimming cut 6 bases from V and 11 bases from J; bases unmatched to any gene: 12. The CDR3 coding sequence is TGTGCCAGCAGGAGGGACTATTCACATGAGCAGTACTTC. This sequence encodes CASRRDYSHEQYF.

The chain recombines TRBV6-2 or TRBV6-3 with TRBJ2-5; 7 bases agree with TRBD2. V lost 3 bases, J lost 6 bases, and 7 bases stayed unmatched. Looked up from germline, CDR1 is MNHEY and CDR2 is SVGEGT. The CDR3 is made up of 14 amino acids. The CDR3 sequence: CASSYLAGVKTQYF. In nucleotides, the CDR3 is TGTGCCAGCAGTTATCTGGCGGGAGTGAAGACCCAGTACTTC.

Many counts were recorded for this clonotype. V is TRBV6-1 and J is TRBJ2-3; weak D call: TRBD2 (6 bases). Germline V gene sequence: CDR1 MNHNS, CDR2 SASEGT. Trimming shortened V by 6 bases and J by 4 bases, and 11 bases separated the two germline ends. CDR3 length: 13 amino acids. For the CDR3, the DNA is TGTGCCAGCAGGGCCTCGGGAGCAGATACGCAGTATTTT. It translates to CASRASGADTQYF.

To note about this clonotype: It may be a read error: a sequence one base away is much more abundant. The genes are TRBV6-2 or TRBV6-3 and TRBJ1-5; weak D call: TRBD1 (5 bases). V lost 6 bases and J lost 1, with 13 bases in between. CDR1 MNHEY and CDR2 SVGEGT come from the germline V gene. The length of the CDR3 is 15 residues. The CDR3, as DNA: TGTGCCAGCAGCCGACAGTGGGGGAGCAATCAGCCCCAGCATTTT. Translating gives CASSRQWGSNQPQHF.

This clonotype was counted a single time. An end of the junction does not agree with germline; a read error may underlie this. For the CDR3, the DNA is TGTGCCAGCAGTTTAGGGGGGACAGGGTTTCAGCCCAAGCATTTT. Translation: CASSLGGTGFQPKHF. The V gene is TRBV12-3 or TRBV12-4, the J gene TRBJ1-5; 9 bases line up with TRBD1. The CDR3 is 15 residues long.

As concerns this clonotype: It may be a read error: a sequence one base away is much more abundant. The V call is TRBV4-1, the J call TRBJ2-2; 8 bases align to TRBD1. The CDR3 runs to 17 residues. CDR1 MGHRA and CDR2 YSYEKL come from the germline V gene. In DNA, the CDR3 is TGCGCCAGCAGCCAAGCACTCAGGGGGCGCCTCACCGGGGAGCTGTCTTTT. Translated, it gives CASSQALRGRLTGELSF.

This clonotype was seen only a few times. V is TRBV28 and J is TRBJ2-4, with 7 bases that match TRBD2. Losses at the gene ends were 8 bases for V and 0 bases for J; bases not matched to a gene: 7. Germline CDR1 and CDR2: MDHEN and SYDVKM. The CDR3 consists of 15 residues. DNA for the CDR3: TGTGCCAGCCGCGACCTAGCGGCAGCCAAAAACATTCAGTACTTC. It translates to CASRDLAAAKNIQYF.

Details on this clonotype: One junction end disagrees with the germline gene, perhaps due to a read error. V gene TRBV4-1 combines with J gene TRBJ2-5; a possible D gene is TRBD2 (6 bases). From germline, CDR1 is MGHRA and CDR2 YSYEKL. The CDR3 is 14 residues long. CDR3 bases: TGCGCCAGCTCTGCGGGGCCGTTCCAAGAGACCAAGTACTTC. It translates to CASSAGPFQETKYF.

This clonotype appeared once. This may come from a read error, since a much larger clone is one base off. The rearrangement joins TRBV12-3 or TRBV12-4 to TRBJ2-1; TRBD1 agrees at 7 bases. J lost 4 bases, V lost 3 bases, and 6 bases had no gene match. The CDR3 has 15 residues. The CDR3 DNA reads as TGTGCCAGCAGTTTTGTACAGGGGCCGTACAATGAGCAGTTCTTC. Translating gives CASSFVQGPYNEQFF.

This clonotype was picked up many times. This chain uses TRBV19 with TRBJ1-1, with a possible D match to TRBD1 (5 bases). Germline-derived CDR1 and CDR2 are LNHDA and SQIVND (reference sequence). Trimming took off 5 bases at V and 3 bases at J, with 13 bases between the two ends. This CDR3 spans 14 amino acids. The CDR3 DNA sequence: TGTGCCAGTAGTGCAAGACAGCGTTACACTGAAGCTTTCTTT. Its translation is CASSARQRYTEAFF.